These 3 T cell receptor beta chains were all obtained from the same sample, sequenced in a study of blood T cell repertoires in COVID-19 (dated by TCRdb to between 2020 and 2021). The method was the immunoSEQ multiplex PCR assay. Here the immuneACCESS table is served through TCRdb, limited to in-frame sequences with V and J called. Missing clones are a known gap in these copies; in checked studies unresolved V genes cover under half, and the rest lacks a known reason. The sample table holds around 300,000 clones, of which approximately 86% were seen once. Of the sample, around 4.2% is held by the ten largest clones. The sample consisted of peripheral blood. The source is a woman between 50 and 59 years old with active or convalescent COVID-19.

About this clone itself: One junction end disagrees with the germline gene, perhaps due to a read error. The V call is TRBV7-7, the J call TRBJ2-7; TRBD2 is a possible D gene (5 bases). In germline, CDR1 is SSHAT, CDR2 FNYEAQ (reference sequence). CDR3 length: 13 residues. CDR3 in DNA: TGTGCTAGCAGCCCCCAAGAGGCGGGTGAGCAGTACTTC. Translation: CASSPQEAGEQYF.

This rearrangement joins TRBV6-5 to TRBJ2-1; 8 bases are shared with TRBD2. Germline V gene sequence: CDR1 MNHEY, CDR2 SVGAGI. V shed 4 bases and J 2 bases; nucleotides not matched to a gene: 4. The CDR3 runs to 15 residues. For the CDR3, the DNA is TGTGCCAGCAGTTCCGAGGGACTAGCCTACAATGAGCAGTTCTTC. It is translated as CASSSEGLAYNEQFF.

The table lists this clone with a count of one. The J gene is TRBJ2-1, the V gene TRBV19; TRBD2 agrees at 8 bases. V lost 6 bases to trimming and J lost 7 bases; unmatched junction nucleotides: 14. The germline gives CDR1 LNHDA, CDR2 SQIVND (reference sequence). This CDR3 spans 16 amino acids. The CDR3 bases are TGTGCCAGTAGGACCCACGGGACTAGGGCTAAAAATGAGCAGTTCTTC. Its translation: CASRTHGTRAKNEQFF.